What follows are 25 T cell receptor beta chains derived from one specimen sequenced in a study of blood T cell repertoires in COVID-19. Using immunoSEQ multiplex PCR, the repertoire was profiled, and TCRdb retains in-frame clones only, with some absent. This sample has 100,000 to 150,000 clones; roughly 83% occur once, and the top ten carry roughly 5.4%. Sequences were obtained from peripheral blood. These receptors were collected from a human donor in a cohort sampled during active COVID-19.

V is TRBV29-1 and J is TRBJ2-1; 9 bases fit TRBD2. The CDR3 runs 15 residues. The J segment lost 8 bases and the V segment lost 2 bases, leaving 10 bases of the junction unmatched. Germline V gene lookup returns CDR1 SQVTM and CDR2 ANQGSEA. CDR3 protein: CSVEQVAGVGYEQFF. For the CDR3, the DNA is TGCAGCGTTGAACAGGTAGCGGGAGTTGGCTATGAGCAGTTCTTC.

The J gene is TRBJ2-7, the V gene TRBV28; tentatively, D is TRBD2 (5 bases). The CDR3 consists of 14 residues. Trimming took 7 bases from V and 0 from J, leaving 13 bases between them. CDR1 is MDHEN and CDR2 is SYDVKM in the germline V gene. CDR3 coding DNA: TGTGCCAGCAAGACAAGACTAAGCTCCTACGAGCAGTACTTC. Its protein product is CASKTRLSSYEQYF.

CDR3 nucleotide sequence: TGTGCCAGCAGCTTAACGCTCGGGACTAGTTTCTACGAGCAGTACTTC. It yields the protein CASSLTLGTSFYEQYF. The chain couples TRBV7-9 to TRBJ2-7, with 8 bases lining up with TRBD2. The CDR3 consists of 16 residues. From germline, CDR1 is SEHNR and CDR2 FQNEAQ (reference sequence). V was clipped by 2 bases and J by 3 bases; unmatched bases: 9. The complete variable domain, with remaining parts taken from reference TRBV7-9 and TRBJ2-7, reads DTGVSQNPRHKITKRGQNVTFRCDPISEHNRLYWYRQTLGQGPEFLTYFQNEAQLEKSRLLSDRFSAERPKGSFSTLEIQRTEQGDSAMYLCASSLTLGTSFYEQYFGPGTRLTVT.

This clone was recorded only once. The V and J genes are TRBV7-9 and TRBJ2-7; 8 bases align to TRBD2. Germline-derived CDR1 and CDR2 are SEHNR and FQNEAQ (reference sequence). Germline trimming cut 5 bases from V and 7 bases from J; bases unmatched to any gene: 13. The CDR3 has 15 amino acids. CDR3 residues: CASSRVRAGEQEQYF. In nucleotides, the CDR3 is TGTGCCAGCAGCCGTGTCAGAGCGGGAGAACAAGAGCAGTACTTC.

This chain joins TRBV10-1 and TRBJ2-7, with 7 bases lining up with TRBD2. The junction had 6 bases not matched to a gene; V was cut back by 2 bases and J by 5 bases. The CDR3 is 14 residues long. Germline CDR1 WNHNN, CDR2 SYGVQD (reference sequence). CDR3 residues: CASSEPGTIDEQYF. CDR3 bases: TGCGCCAGCAGTGAGCCGGGGACTATTGACGAGCAGTACTTC.

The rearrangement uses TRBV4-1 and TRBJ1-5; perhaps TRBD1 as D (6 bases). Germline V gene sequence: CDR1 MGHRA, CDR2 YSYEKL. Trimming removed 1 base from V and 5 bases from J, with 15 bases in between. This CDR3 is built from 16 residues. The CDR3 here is CASSQGRGKRDQPQHF. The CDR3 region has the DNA TGCGCCAGCAGCCAAGGAAGGGGGAAGAGGGATCAGCCCCAGCATTTT.

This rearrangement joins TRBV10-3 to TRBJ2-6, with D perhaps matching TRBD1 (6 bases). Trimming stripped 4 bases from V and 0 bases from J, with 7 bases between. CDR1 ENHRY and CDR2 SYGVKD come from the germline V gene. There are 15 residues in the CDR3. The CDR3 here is CAISGGGSGANVLTF. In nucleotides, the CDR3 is TGTGCCATCAGTGGAGGGGGCTCTGGGGCCAACGTCCTGACTTTC.

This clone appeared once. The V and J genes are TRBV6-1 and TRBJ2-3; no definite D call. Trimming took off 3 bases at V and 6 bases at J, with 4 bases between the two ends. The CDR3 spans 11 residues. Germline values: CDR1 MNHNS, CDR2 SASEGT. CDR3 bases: TGTGCCAGCAGTGAGGAGGATACGCAGTATTTT. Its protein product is CASSEEDTQYF.

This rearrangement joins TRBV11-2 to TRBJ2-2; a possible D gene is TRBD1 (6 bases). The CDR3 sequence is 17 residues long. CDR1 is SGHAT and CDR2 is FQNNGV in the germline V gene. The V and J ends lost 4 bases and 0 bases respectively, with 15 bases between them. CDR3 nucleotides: TGTGCCAGCAGCTCGCCCACAGGGCGAGCGAACACCGGGGAGCTGTTTTTT. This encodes CASSSPTGRANTGELFF.

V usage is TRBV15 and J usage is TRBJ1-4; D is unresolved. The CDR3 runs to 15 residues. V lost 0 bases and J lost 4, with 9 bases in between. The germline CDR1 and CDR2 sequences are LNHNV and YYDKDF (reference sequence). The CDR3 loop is CATSRDKVVNEKLFF. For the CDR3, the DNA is TGTGCCACCAGCAGAGATAAAGTAGTTAATGAAAAACTGTTTTTT.

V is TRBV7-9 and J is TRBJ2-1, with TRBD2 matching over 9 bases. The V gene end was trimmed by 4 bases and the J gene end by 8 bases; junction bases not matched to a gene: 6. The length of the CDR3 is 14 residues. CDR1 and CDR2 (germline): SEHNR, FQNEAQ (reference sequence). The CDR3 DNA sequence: TGTGCCAGCAGCTCAGGGACTAGCTTCGATGAGCAGTTCTTC. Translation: CASSSGTSFDEQFF.

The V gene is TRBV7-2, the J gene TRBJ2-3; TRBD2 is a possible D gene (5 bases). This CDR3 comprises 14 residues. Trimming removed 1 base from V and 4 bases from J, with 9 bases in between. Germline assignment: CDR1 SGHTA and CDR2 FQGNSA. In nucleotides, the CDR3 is TGTGCCAGCAGCTTAGAAGTGAGGGCAGATACGCAGTATTTT. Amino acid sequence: CASSLEVRADTQYF.

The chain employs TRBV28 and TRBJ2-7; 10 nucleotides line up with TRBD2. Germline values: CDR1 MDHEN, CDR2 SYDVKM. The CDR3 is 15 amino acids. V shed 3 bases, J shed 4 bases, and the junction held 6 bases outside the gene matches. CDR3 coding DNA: TGTGCCAGCAGTTTGAGGGGGACTAGCGCATACGAGCAGTACTTC. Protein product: CASSLRGTSAYEQYF.

CDR3 region: CATSDLRGGYTF. Written as DNA, the CDR3 is TGTGCCACCAGTGATTTACGGGGAGGCTACACCTTC. This chain connects TRBV24-1 to TRBJ1-2, with no clear D. CDR1 and CDR2 (germline): KGHDR, SFDVKD. Trimming stripped 1 base from V and 8 bases from J, with 7 bases between. This CDR3 comprises 12 residues.

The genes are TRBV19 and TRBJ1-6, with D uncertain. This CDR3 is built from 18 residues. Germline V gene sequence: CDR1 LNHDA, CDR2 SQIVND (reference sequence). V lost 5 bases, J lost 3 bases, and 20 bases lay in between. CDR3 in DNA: TGTGCCAGTAGTCTTCGGGCCCGTCGGGAAGGCTATAATTCACCCCTCCACTTT. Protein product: CASSLRARREGYNSPLHF.

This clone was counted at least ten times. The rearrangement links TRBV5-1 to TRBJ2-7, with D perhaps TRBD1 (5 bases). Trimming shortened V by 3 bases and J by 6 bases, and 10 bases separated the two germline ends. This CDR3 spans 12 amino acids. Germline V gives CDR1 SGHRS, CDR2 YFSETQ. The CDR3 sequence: CASSYGQSEQYF. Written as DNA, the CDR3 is TGCGCCAGCAGCTACGGACAATCCGAGCAGTACTTC.

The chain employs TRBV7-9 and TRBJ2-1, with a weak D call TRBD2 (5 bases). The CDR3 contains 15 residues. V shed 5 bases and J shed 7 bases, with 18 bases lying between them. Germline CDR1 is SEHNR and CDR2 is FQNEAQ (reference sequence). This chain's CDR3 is CASSPMGLAMNEQFF. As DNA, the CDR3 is TGTGCCAGCAGCCCGATGGGGTTAGCGATGAATGAGCAGTTCTTC.

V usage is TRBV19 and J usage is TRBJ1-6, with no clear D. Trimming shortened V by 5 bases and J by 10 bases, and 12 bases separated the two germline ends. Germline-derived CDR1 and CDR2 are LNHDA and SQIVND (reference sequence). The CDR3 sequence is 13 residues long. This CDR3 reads CASSGTVQSPLHF. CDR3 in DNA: TGTGCCAGTAGTGGTACAGTACAGTCACCCCTCCACTTT. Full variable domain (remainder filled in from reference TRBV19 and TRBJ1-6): DGGITQSPKYLFRKEGQNVTLSCEQNLNHDAMYWYRQDPGQGLRLIYYSQIVNDFQKGDIAEGYSVSREKKESFPLTVTSAQKNPTAFYLCASSGTVQSPLHFGNGTRLTVT.

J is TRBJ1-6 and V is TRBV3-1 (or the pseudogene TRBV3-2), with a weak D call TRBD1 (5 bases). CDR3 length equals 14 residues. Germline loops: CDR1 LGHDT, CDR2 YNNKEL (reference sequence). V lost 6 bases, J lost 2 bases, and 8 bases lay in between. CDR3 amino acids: CASRTTAYNSPLHF. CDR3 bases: TGTGCCAGCAGGACGACAGCCTATAATTCACCCCTCCACTTT.

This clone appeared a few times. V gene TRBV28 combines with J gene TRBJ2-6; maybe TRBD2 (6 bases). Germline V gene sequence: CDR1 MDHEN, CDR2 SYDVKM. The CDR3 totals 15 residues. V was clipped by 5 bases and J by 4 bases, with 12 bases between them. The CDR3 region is CASSLARAGANVLTF. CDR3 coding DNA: TGTGCCAGCAGTCTAGCGAGGGCCGGGGCCAACGTCCTGACTTTC.

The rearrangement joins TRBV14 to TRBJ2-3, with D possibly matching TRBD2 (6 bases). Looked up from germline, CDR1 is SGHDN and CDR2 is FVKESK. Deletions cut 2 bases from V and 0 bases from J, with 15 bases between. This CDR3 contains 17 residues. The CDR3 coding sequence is TGTGCCAGCAGCCAAATACCGACTAGGAGCAGCACAGATACGCAGTATTTT. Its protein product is CASSQIPTRSSTDTQYF.

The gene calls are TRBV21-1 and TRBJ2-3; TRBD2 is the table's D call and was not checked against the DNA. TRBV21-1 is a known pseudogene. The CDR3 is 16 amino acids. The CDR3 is CASSKIRERRTDTQYF. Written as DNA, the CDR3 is TGTGCCAGCAGCAAGATACGGGAGAGACGCACAGATACGCAGTATTTT.

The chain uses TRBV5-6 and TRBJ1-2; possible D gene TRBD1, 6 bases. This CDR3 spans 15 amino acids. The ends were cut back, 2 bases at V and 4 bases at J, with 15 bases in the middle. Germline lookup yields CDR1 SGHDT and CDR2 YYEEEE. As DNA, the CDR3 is TGTGCCAGCAGCTTCCTGGACAGTGCTGTCTATGGCTACACCTTC. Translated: CASSFLDSAVYGYTF.

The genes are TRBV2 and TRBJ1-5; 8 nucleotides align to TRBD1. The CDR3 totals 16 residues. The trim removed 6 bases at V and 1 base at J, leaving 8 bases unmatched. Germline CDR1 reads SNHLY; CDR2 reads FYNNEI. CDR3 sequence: CASRFGQGRSNQPQHF. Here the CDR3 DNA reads TGTGCCAGCAGATTTGGACAGGGACGGAGCAATCAGCCCCAGCATTTT. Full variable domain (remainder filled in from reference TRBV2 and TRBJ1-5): EPEVTQTPSHQVTQMGQEVILRCVPISNHLYFYWYRQILGQKVEFLVSFYNNEISEKSEIFDDQFSVERPDGSNFTLKIRSTKLEDSAMYFCASRFGQGRSNQPQHFGDGTRLSIL.

CDR3 DNA sequence: TGCGCCAGCAGCTTGACAGGGATGAGGGCAGAGACCCAGTACTTC. It yields the protein CASSLTGMRAETQYF. V usage is TRBV5-1 and J usage is TRBJ2-5, with D perhaps TRBD1 (6 bases). This CDR3 is built from 15 residues. V was cut by 1 base and J by 4 bases, with 14 bases left in between. Germline assignment: CDR1 SGHRS and CDR2 YFSETQ. Looking up the rest from reference TRBV5-1 and TRBJ2-5 gives the full variable domain: KAGVTQTPRYLIKTRGQQVTLSCSPISGHRSVSWYQQTPGQGLQFLFEYFSETQRNKGNFPGRFSGRQFSNSRSEMNVSTLELGDSALYLCASSLTGMRAETQYFGPGTRLLVL.